Reported below is one T cell receptor (beta chain). Sequencing used immunoSEQ v3.0 at survey level. Sequencing used immunoSEQ multiplex PCR; TCRdb keeps in-frame clones, though not all of them. The sample lists 25,000 to 30,000 clones, approximately 93% seen once, with approximately 6.8% in the top ten. The CDR3 extends over 15 amino acids. The data originate from a study of long-term antiretroviral therapy in people with HIV. The chain has TRBV21-1 and TRBJ1-5. TRBV21-1 has pseudogene status. Sequencing was performed on unsorted PBMCs, taken roughly 6.3 years after starting antiretroviral therapy. This clonotype was obtained from a woman aged 40 to 50 with HIV. The CDR3 sequence is CASSNGGGGSQPQHF. The CDR3 DNA reads as TGTGCCAGCAGCAATGGGGGGGGCGGGAGTCAGCCCCAGCATTTT.